This T cell receptor beta chain was identified during a study of blood T cell repertoires in COVID-19. Across the whole study: Collection of acute and convalescent COVID-19 samples took place in the United States, Italy and Spain. PBMCs, B-cell-depleted T cells, or T cells were the source of the cDNA or gDNA that made up the material.

Authors' data handling: The authors estimated nucleated cell counts from reference gene primer amplification. Here immunoSEQ multiplex PCR was the method, and the copy in TCRdb shows in-frame clones only, minus some. That table gives V, J and clone size, and the DNA gave D and trimming. This table holds more than 200,000 clones, 88% found once. The V and J ends lost 5 bases and 4 bases, in that order; junction bases with no gene match: 5. Germline V lookup: CDR1 LGHDT, CDR2 YNNKEL (reference sequence). The CDR3 spans 15 residues. Sequencing input: peripheral blood. The chain carries TRBV3-1 (or the pseudogene TRBV3-2) and TRBJ1-6; 7 bases are shared with TRBD1. This TCR derives from a human donor in a cohort sampled during active COVID-19. CDR3 amino acids: CASSSPQGYNSPLHF. The CDR3 region has the DNA TGTGCCAGCAGCTCCCCACAGGGGTATAATTCACCCCTCCACTTT.